A selection of T cell receptor beta chains follows, all from one sample in a study of blood T cell repertoires in COVID-19. The table came from immunoSEQ multiplex PCR; TCRdb's copy has only in-frame clones and leaves some out. The table records about 480,000 clones, roughly nine tenths of them present only once. Input material: peripheral blood. The source is a young man with COVID-19, enrolled during active disease. CDR3s include the opening cysteine and the closing phenylalanine or tryptophan. A D gene is named only where the DNA matches it firmly. Rows may omit the clone size; those that give it use once, few, many or a size class.

d_call clone_size j_call v_call cdr3_aa cdr3_nt
TRBD2 . TRBJ2-7 TRBV30 CAWTRAGGPFYEQYF TGTGCCTGGACAAGAGCGGGAGGACCGTTCTACGAGCAGTACTTC
. . TRBJ2-2 TRBV24-1 CATRKRDSGELFF TGTGCCACCAGAAAACGGGATTCCGGGGAGCTGTTTTTT
. . TRBJ1-2 TRBV6-2/TRBV6-3 CASSYRTGDGYTF TGTGCCAGCAGCTATCGGACCGGGGATGGCTACACCTTC
TRBD1 . TRBJ2-2 TRBV5-4 CASSRQGAIVNTGELFF TGTGCCAGCAGCAGACAGGGGGCGATTGTGAACACCGGGGAGCTGTTTTTT
TRBD1 . TRBJ2-1 TRBV5-5 CASSPLNRGDNEQFF TGTGCCAGCAGCCCGTTAAACAGGGGTGACAATGAGCAGTTCTTC
TRBD2 . TRBJ2-7 TRBV2 CASSPWGLAGVEQYF TGTGCCAGCAGTCCATGGGGACTAGCGGGAGTCGAGCAGTACTTC
. . TRBJ2-5 TRBV29-1 CSVAGDVGSGQETQYF TGCAGCGTTGCGGGCGATGTCGGGAGTGGGCAAGAGACCCAGTACTTC
. . TRBJ2-4 TRBV4-1 CASSQDGRTRDIQYF TGCGCCAGCAGCCAAGACGGGAGAACAAGGGACATTCAGTACTTC
. . TRBJ2-1 TRBV7-7 CASSQVGGEQFF TGTGCCAGCAGCCAAGTAGGGGGTGAGCAGTTCTTC
TRBD2 . TRBJ2-3 TRBV14 CASSLSSGKGRDTQYF TGTGCCAGCAGCCTATCTAGCGGGAAGGGACGAGATACGCAGTATTTT
. . TRBJ1-4 TRBV4-1 CASSQDPSALQGGNEKLFF TGCGCCAGCAGCCAAGATCCCTCGGCCCTTCAGGGTGGTAATGAAAAACTGTTTTTT
. . TRBJ1-1 TRBV5-1 CASSLSGDLNTEAFF TGCGCCAGCAGCTTGTCGGGGGACCTGAACACTGAAGCTTTCTTT
TRBD1 . TRBJ2-5 TRBV27 CASSKGWTGGRKTQYF TGTGCCAGCAGTAAGGGGTGGACAGGTGGAAGGAAGACCCAGTACTTC
. . TRBJ2-2 TRBV9 CASSVARGGTGELFF TGTGCCAGCAGCGTAGCTAGGGGAGGAACCGGGGAGCTGTTTTTT
TRBD2 . TRBJ2-3 TRBV3-1/TRBV3-2 CASSFTSGTTDTQYF TGTGCCAGCAGCTTTACTAGCGGGACCACAGATACGCAGTATTTT
. . TRBJ1-6 TRBV3-1/TRBV3-2 CASSTGGVNSPLHF TGTGCCAGCAGCACCGGAGGGGTAAATTCACCCCTCCACTTT
. . TRBJ1-5 TRBV7-8 CASSLAERANQPQHF TGTGCCAGCAGCTTAGCTGAGCGAGCTAATCAGCCCCAGCATTTT
. . TRBJ2-3 TRBV6-5 CASGPSRITDTQYF TGTGCCAGCGGCCCATCGAGGATCACAGATACGCAGTATTTT
TRBD1 once TRBJ2-7 TRBV23-1 CASSQSTRGLQGVYEQYF TGCGCCAGCAGTCAATCTACCCGAGGTCTGCAGGGGGTCTACGAGCAGTACTTC
. . TRBJ1-3 TRBV10-2 CASKQGASGNTIYF TGCGCCAGCAAACAGGGAGCTTCTGGAAACACCATATATTTT
. few TRBJ1-1 TRBV7-8 CASSYQKSTEAFF TGTGCCAGCAGCTACCAAAAGAGCACTGAAGCTTTCTTT
. few TRBJ1-5 TRBV10-2 CASSESSKGRHQPQHF TGCGCCAGCAGTGAGTCCTCCAAGGGGCGGCATCAGCCCCAGCATTTT
. few TRBJ2-1 TRBV5-6 CASSPQVLSYNEQFF TGTGCCAGCAGCCCCCAGGTCTTATCCTACAATGAGCAGTTCTTC
TRBD2 . TRBJ2-3 TRBV7-2 CASSLEGLAGGWLDTQYF TGTGCCAGCAGCTTAGAAGGACTAGCGGGGGGGTGGTTGGATACGCAGTATTTT
. . TRBJ1-3 TRBV6-6 CASSYEGRNTIYF TGTGCCAGCAGTTACGAGGGAAGAAACACCATATATTTT
TRBD1 . TRBJ1-1 TRBV5-4 CASSTSTGITEAFF TGTGCCAGCAGTACCTCGACAGGGATCACTGAAGCTTTCTTT
. . TRBJ2-7 TRBV6-5 CASSYSPSYPYEQYF TGTGCCAGCAGTTACTCTCCCAGTTATCCCTACGAGCAGTACTTC
TRBD2 . TRBJ2-7 TRBV18 CASSPAGGETYEQYF TGTGCCAGCTCACCGGCGGGGGGCGAAACCTACGAGCAGTACTTC
. . TRBJ1-5 TRBV6-5 CASSPGGYQPQHF TGTGCCAGCAGTCCTGGGGGGTATCAGCCCCAGCATTTT
. once TRBJ2-3 TRBV3-1/TRBV3-2 CASSRVADTQYF TGTGCCAGCAGTCGAGTTGCAGATACGCAGTATTTT
. . TRBJ2-2 TRBV28 CAIENGGELFF TGTGCCATCGAGAATGGCGGGGAGCTGTTTTTT
. . TRBJ2-5 TRBV12-3/TRBV12-4 CASSFRGGETQYF TGTGCCAGCAGTTTCAGGGGCGGGGAGACCCAGTACTTC
TRBD1 . TRBJ1-2 TRBV28 CASSSGTANYGYTF TGTGCCAGCAGTTCCGGGACAGCTAACTATGGCTACACCTTC
. . TRBJ2-5 TRBV7-9 CASSRSGLQETQYF TGTGCCAGCAGCCGAAGCGGACTTCAAGAGACCCAGTACTTC
TRBD1 . TRBJ1-1 TRBV5-6 CASSPGGTGSAFF TGTGCCAGCAGCCCCGGGGGGACAGGGTCGGCTTTCTTT
. . TRBJ2-1 TRBV5-4 CASSLASSYNEQFF TGTGCCAGCAGCTTGGCTAGCTCCTACAATGAGCAGTTCTTC
TRBD1 . TRBJ1-6 TRBV3-1/TRBV3-2 CASSQRDRGQNSPLHF TGTGCCAGCAGCCAGAGGGACAGGGGGCAGAATTCACCCCTCCACTTT
. few TRBJ2-3 TRBV1 CTSSQAGGPDTQYF TGCACCAGCAGCCAAGCGGGGGGGCCAGATACGCAGTATTTT
. . TRBJ2-7 TRBV6-5 CASSYSAGYEQYF TGTGCCAGCAGTTACTCGGCGGGGTACGAGCAGTACTTC
. . TRBJ2-7 TRBV6-5 CASTNHREQYF TGTGCCAGCACAAACCACCGGGAGCAGTACTTC
TRBD1 . TRBJ1-1 TRBV19 CASSIGQGWTEAFF TGTGCCAGTAGTATAGGACAGGGGTGGACTGAAGCTTTCTTT
TRBD2 . TRBJ2-3 TRBV9 CASSVEAGGEDTQYF TGTGCCAGCAGCGTAGAGGCGGGAGGGGAAGATACGCAGTATTTT
. . TRBJ2-7 TRBV12-5 CARGQGPEQYF TGTGCTAGGGGGCAGGGCCCCGAGCAGTACTTC
. . TRBJ1-5 TRBV30 CAWRPGGEGNQPQHF TGTGCCTGGAGACCCGGGGGAGAGGGCAATCAGCCCCAGCATTTT
. . TRBJ2-5 TRBV7-8 CASSSYGQIQETQYF TGTGCCAGCAGCTCCTACGGACAGATACAAGAGACCCAGTACTTC
. few TRBJ1-3 TRBV7-9 CASSFTNRASGNTIYF TGTGCCAGCAGCTTTACGAACCGCGCCTCTGGAAACACCATATATTTT
TRBD1 . TRBJ1-4 TRBV6-1 CASSEIPGTDEKLFF TGTGCCAGCAGTGAAATCCCAGGGACAGATGAAAAACTGTTTTTT
TRBD1 few TRBJ1-2 TRBV30 CAWRDPRDRGYGYTF TGTGCCTGGAGGGACCCCCGGGACAGGGGCTATGGCTACACCTTC
TRBD2 . TRBJ2-6 TRBV2 CAIETSAGANVLTF TGTGCCATCGAGACTAGCGCTGGGGCCAACGTCCTGACTTTC
. . TRBJ1-1 TRBV2 CASSRVRTDTEAFF TGTGCCAGCAGCCGGGTCCGGACAGACACTGAAGCTTTCTTT
TRBD1 few TRBJ1-4 TRBV5-5 CASSLGTGGNEKLFF TGTGCCAGCAGCCTAGGGACAGGGGGGAATGAAAAACTGTTTTTT
. . TRBJ2-7 TRBV11-3 CASSQDRRYEQYF TGTGCCAGCAGTCAGGATCGTAGGTACGAGCAGTACTTC
. . TRBJ1-2 TRBV10-2 CASSGRRANYGYTF TGCGCCAGCAGTGGTCGAAGAGCTAACTATGGCTACACCTTC
. . TRBJ2-5 TRBV2 CASSRAGRETQYF TGTGCCAGCAGTAGGGCGGGGAGGGAGACCCAGTACTTC
. . TRBJ1-2 TRBV12-3/TRBV12-4 CASSSGALGYTF TGTGCCAGCAGTTCAGGGGCGCTAGGCTACACCTTC
. . TRBJ1-1 TRBV6-5 CASRNQATEAFF TGTGCCAGCAGAAATCAGGCAACTGAAGCTTTCTTT
TRBD2 . TRBJ2-7 TRBV7-8 CASSPRRVAGIYEQYF TGTGCCAGCAGCCCACGTCGGGTAGCGGGGATTTACGAGCAGTACTTC
. once TRBJ1-6 TRBV19 CASSITGTSYNSPLHF TGTGCCAGTAGTATCACAGGGACCTCCTATAATTCACCCCTCCACTTT
. . TRBJ2-1 TRBV6-1 CASSEGGNEQFF TGTGCCAGCAGTGAAGGAGGCAATGAGCAGTTCTTC